Following are 25 T cell receptor beta chains from one sample sequenced in a study of cytomegalovirus exposure and HLA in healthy donors. PCR employed 60 Vbeta and 13 Jbeta primers. Some clones are missing from TCRdb's copy, which holds only in-frame ones; the method was immunoSEQ multiplex PCR. The sample holds more than 75,000 clones; 84% are singletons and the top ten take 5.6%. The sample consisted of PBMCs. All receptors come from a young woman in good health and CMV-seropositive.

The chain uses TRBV4-1 and TRBJ2-2; D gene unclear. V was cut by 4 bases and J by 0 bases, with 9 bases left in between. This CDR3 is 15 amino acids long. Germline CDR1 is MGHRA and CDR2 is YSYEKL. The CDR3 DNA reads as TGCGCCAGCAGCCGATTACCGGCGAACACCGGGGAGCTGTTTTTT. Translation gives CASSRLPANTGELFF.

The V call is TRBV9, the J call TRBJ1-1, with D possibly being TRBD1 (5 bases). The CDR3 spans 17 residues. The germline V and J ends were trimmed by 0 bases and 0 bases, with 15 bases remaining between them. CDR1 and CDR2 from the germline V gene are SGDLS and YYNGEE. The CDR3 spells CASSVVERWGLNTEAFF. DNA of the CDR3: TGTGCCAGCAGCGTAGTCGAACGTTGGGGCCTGAACACTGAAGCTTTCTTT.

The V call is TRBV9, the J call TRBJ1-4, with TRBD1 matching over 7 bases. The V gene end was trimmed by 2 bases and the J gene end by 5 bases; junction bases not matched to a gene: 6. The CDR3 extends over 15 amino acids. Germline CDR1 SGDLS, CDR2 YYNGEE. In DNA, the CDR3 is TGTGCCAGCAGCGTCTGGACAGGCGCAAATGAAAAACTGTTTTTT. Encoded protein: CASSVWTGANEKLFF. Looking up the rest from reference TRBV9 and TRBJ1-4 gives the full variable domain: DSGVTQTPKHLITATGQRVTLRCSPRSGDLSVYWYQQSLDQGLQFLIQYYNGEERAKGNILERFSAQQFPDLHSELNLSSLELGDSALYFCASSVWTGANEKLFFGSGTQLSVL.

V gene TRBV5-1 combines with J gene TRBJ2-7; 8 nucleotides match TRBD1. This CDR3 region has 16 residues. Trimming removed 2 bases from V and 1 base from J; junction bases left unmatched: 8. The germline V gene has CDR1 SGHRS and CDR2 YFSETQ. The CDR3 DNA sequence: TGCGCCAGCAGCTTAAACCCGGGACAGGCTTCCTACGAGCAGTACTTC. Translating it yields CASSLNPGQASYEQYF.

The genes are TRBV9 and TRBJ1-1; 7 positions agree with TRBD1. Germline CDR1 and CDR2: SGDLS and YYNGEE. This CDR3 contains 14 residues. Unmatched junction bases numbered 7, after V lost 7 bases and J lost 1 base. DNA of the CDR3: TGTGCCAGCGGTCCCGGGACAGAGAACACTGAAGCTTTCTTT. Its translation: CASGPGTENTEAFF.

The chain has TRBV11-2 and TRBJ1-2; TRBD1 is a possible D gene (5 bases). The CDR3 has 16 amino acids. With 3 bases removed from V and 4 bases from J, the gap between germline ends came to 18 bases. Germline CDR1 reads SGHAT; CDR2 reads FQNNGV. The CDR3 bases are TGTGCCAGCAGCTTTCCTACGGGGGACCTTGCCTATGGCTACACCTTC. Translation: CASSFPTGDLAYGYTF.

The chain employs TRBV7-9 and TRBJ2-7, with 9 nucleotides matching TRBD1. Germline CDR1 SEHNR, CDR2 FQNEAQ (reference sequence). The CDR3 length is 15 residues. V dropped 2 bases and J dropped 6; count of bases not matched to a gene: 8. The CDR3 protein is CASSLRTGVISEQYF. CDR3 DNA: TGTGCCAGCAGCTTAAGGACAGGGGTTATATCCGAGCAGTACTTC.

The CDR3 nucleotides are TGTGCCAGCATGAGGGATCAGAACACTGAAGCTTTCTTT. The encoded protein is CASMRDQNTEAFF. The rearrangement uses TRBV2 and TRBJ1-1; D call uncertain. Looked up from germline, CDR1 is SNHLY and CDR2 is FYNNEI. The CDR3 length is 13 residues. V lost 7 bases and J lost 1, with 10 bases in between.

V is TRBV6-5 and J is TRBJ1-1; D is possibly TRBD1 (6 bases). Germline CDR1 MNHEY, CDR2 SVGAGI. Trimming left V 5 bases short and J 2 bases short, with 12 bases between. The CDR3 has 14 residues. The CDR3 reads CASSKPGQNTEAFF. CDR3 nucleotide sequence: TGTGCCAGCAGTAAACCGGGACAAAACACTGAAGCTTTCTTT.

The chain carries TRBV27 and TRBJ2-2; D call uncertain. The CDR3 is made up of 13 amino acids. V was clipped by 6 bases and J by 4 bases, with 9 bases between them. Per the germline V gene, CDR1 is MNHEY and CDR2 is SMNVEV (reference sequence). CDR3: CASSPTVTGELFF. CDR3 DNA: TGTGCCAGCAGCCCCACAGTCACCGGGGAGCTGTTTTTT.

In its sample, this clone was seen once. The rearrangement uses TRBV7-9 and TRBJ2-7; TRBD2 might be the D (5 bases). Germline loops: CDR1 SEHNR, CDR2 FQNEAQ (reference sequence). The CDR3 has 16 amino acids. V shed 5 bases and J shed 6 bases, with 23 bases lying between them. The CDR3 nucleotides read TGTGCCAGCAGCCGAAGTGCGGGCATTCGTCGGATCGAGCAGTACTTC. Encoded protein: CASSRSAGIRRIEQYF. Together with reference TRBV7-9 and TRBJ2-7, the CDR3 gives the full variable domain: DTGVSQNPRHKITKRGQNVTFRCDPISEHNRLYWYRQTLGQGPEFLTYFQNEAQLEKSRLLSDRFSAERPKGSFSTLEIQRTEQGDSAMYLCASSRSAGIRRIEQYFGPGTRLTVT.

CDR3 sequence: CASSEAVGTGGAEQYF. DNA for the CDR3: TGTGCCAGCAGTGAAGCGGTCGGGACAGGGGGCGCCGAGCAGTACTTC. The chain couples TRBV6-1 to TRBJ2-5; TRBD1 matches at 12 bases. The end of the DNA aligns better with TRBJ2-7, so the J call may be wrong. Germline loops: CDR1 MNHNS, CDR2 SASEGT. The CDR3 is 16 amino acids.

This chain connects TRBV4-1 to TRBJ1-3; a possible D gene is TRBD1 (5 bases). V lost 2 bases, J lost 0 bases, and 11 bases lay in between. Germline V CDR1 and CDR2: MGHRA, YSYEKL. The length of the CDR3 is 16 residues. DNA of the CDR3: TGCGCCAGCAGCCAATGGGGGGGGAACTCTGGAAACACCATATATTTT. This gives the protein CASSQWGGNSGNTIYF.

The V gene is TRBV7-2, the J gene TRBJ1-5; D possibly corresponds to TRBD1 (5 bases). This CDR3 spans 13 amino acids. Trimming left V 5 bases short and J 3 bases short, with 8 bases between. Germline CDR1 reads SGHTA; CDR2 reads FQGNSA. The CDR3 reads CASSPGANQPQHF. CDR3 DNA: TGTGCCAGCAGCCCTGGGGCCAATCAGCCCCAGCATTTT.

This clone was counted only a few times. The chain couples TRBV27 to TRBJ1-5; D not certain. The CDR3 covers 12 residues. Trimming removed 6 bases from V and 5 bases from J, with 8 bases in between. Germline V CDR1 and CDR2: MNHEY, SMNVEV (reference sequence). The chain's CDR3 is CASRYRDQPQHF. The CDR3 DNA reads as TGTGCCAGCAGATATCGGGATCAGCCCCAGCATTTT.

This chain links TRBV28 with TRBJ2-7, with D possibly matching TRBD1 (5 bases). The V gene's germline CDR1 is MDHEN and CDR2 SYDVKM. This CDR3 comprises 14 residues. With 3 bases removed from V and 3 bases from J, the gap between germline ends came to 12 bases. The CDR3 DNA sequence: TGTGCCAGCAGTTTGACAGTCGCACGCTACGAGCAGTACTTC. Residues: CASSLTVARYEQYF.

The chain employs TRBV30 and TRBJ2-1; 7 nucleotides match TRBD2. The CDR3 is 14 amino acids. Trimming took 4 bases from V and 15 from J; bases not matched to a gene: 18. Germline CDR1 GTSNPN, CDR2 SVGIG (reference sequence). CDR3 protein: CAWIGAPSGYIPFF. DNA of the CDR3: TGTGCCTGGATAGGTGCGCCTAGCGGATACATTCCGTTCTTC.

This chain uses TRBV2 with TRBJ2-2; 7 bases are a match to TRBD1. The V gene end was trimmed by 9 bases and the J gene end by 2 bases; junction bases not matched to a gene: 6. This CDR3 contains 14 residues. Germline loops: CDR1 SNHLY, CDR2 FYNNEI. The CDR3 DNA follows: TGTGCCAGTGTACAGGGGTTTAACACCGGGGAGCTGTTTTTT. Its translation is CASVQGFNTGELFF. The full variable domain, in which reference TRBV2 and TRBJ2-2 provide the parts outside the CDR3, is EPEVTQTPSHQVTQMGQEVILRCVPISNHLYFYWYRQILGQKVEFLVSFYNNEISEKSEIFDDQFSVERPDGSNFTLKIRSTKLEDSAMYFCASVQGFNTGELFFGEGSRLTVL.

This clone has just a few counts. The chain couples TRBV19 to TRBJ2-1; TRBD2 matches at 8 bases. The CDR3 extends over 15 amino acids. CDR1 and CDR2 from the germline V gene are LNHDA and SQIVND (reference sequence). J lost 4 bases, V lost 5 bases, and 7 bases had no gene match. CDR3 residues: CASSERGSRYNEQFF. The CDR3 DNA reads as TGTGCCAGTAGTGAGCGGGGGAGTCGATACAATGAGCAGTTCTTC.

The chain carries TRBV2 and TRBJ2-3, with 10 bases that match TRBD2. CDR3 length: 14 amino acids. The germline CDR1 and CDR2 sequences are SNHLY and FYNNEI. The V segment lost 5 bases and the J segment 6 bases; nucleotides outside the gene matches: 5. The CDR3 DNA is TGTGCCAGCAGTTTTACTAGCGGGGAGGATACGCAGTATTTT. It specifies CASSFTSGEDTQYF.

This chain links TRBV2 with TRBJ2-7; 10 bases match TRBD2. Losses at the gene ends were 9 bases for V and 0 bases for J; bases not matched to a gene: 2. The germline CDR1 and CDR2 sequences are SNHLY and FYNNEI. The CDR3 length is 13 residues. CDR3 DNA sequence: TGTGCCAGAGCGGGAGGGTCCTCCTACGAGCAGTACTTC. Translated, it gives CARAGGSSYEQYF.

This rearrangement joins TRBV5-1 to TRBJ2-7; D is unclear. V lost 4 bases to trimming and J lost 6 bases, with 14 bases between them. The CDR3 spans 13 residues. CDR1 and CDR2 from the germline V gene are SGHRS and YFSETQ. The CDR3 here is CASSPDGFSEQYF. In nucleotides, the CDR3 is TGCGCCAGCAGCCCCGACGGGTTCTCCGAGCAGTACTTC.

In its sample, this clone was seen once. The rearrangement uses TRBV10-3 and TRBJ2-1; tentative D call: TRBD2 (6 bases). The CDR3 loop spans 15 amino acids. V lost 1 base to trimming and J lost 3 bases, with 10 bases between them. The germline gives CDR1 ENHRY, CDR2 SYGVKD. The CDR3 DNA follows: TGTGCCATCAGTGAGTATTTAGCGGACTACAATGAGCAGTTCTTC. Translating it yields CAISEYLADYNEQFF.

V and J are TRBV19 and TRBJ2-5; tentative D call: TRBD2 (6 bases). The germline CDR1 and CDR2 sequences are LNHDA and SQIVND (reference sequence). The CDR3 sequence is 14 residues long. Trimming pared 3 bases from V and 4 bases from J, leaving 12 bases between. The CDR3 DNA reads TGTGCCAGTAGTATTATAATCGGGGGAGAGACCCAGTACTTC. It is translated as CASSIIIGGETQYF.

This rearrangement joins TRBV6-6 to TRBJ1-2; 8 positions agree with TRBD1. CDR1 is MNHNY and CDR2 is SVGAGI in the germline V gene (reference sequence). V dropped 9 bases and J dropped 6; count of bases not matched to a gene: 15. The CDR3 spans 15 residues. The CDR3 spells CASWTDRGWLDGYTF. For the CDR3, the DNA is TGTGCCAGTTGGACAGACAGGGGATGGTTGGATGGCTACACCTTC.